This TCR beta chain was identified during a study of blood T cell repertoires in COVID-19. Clones were read by immunoSEQ multiplex PCR, and TCRdb kept only the in-frame ones, dropping some. This sample has tens of thousands of clones, with 80% to 95% found just once. This clone appeared once. The CDR3 is made up of 12 amino acids. J was trimmed by 10 bases and V by 5 bases; bases with no gene match: 3. Looked up from germline, CDR1 is LNHDA and CDR2 is SQIVND (reference sequence). The chain combines TRBV19 with TRBJ2-1; TRBD1 matches at 9 bases. Sequencing was done on a sample of peripheral blood. This sequence was found in a human donor with active COVID-19. The donor label of this sample is uncertain. The CDR3 sequence: CASSLDRGEQFF. Here the CDR3 DNA reads TGTGCCAGTAGTCTGGACAGGGGCGAGCAGTTCTTC. Variable domain in full (rest from reference TRBV19 and TRBJ2-1): DGGITQSPKYLFRKEGQNVTLSCEQNLNHDAMYWYRQDPGQGLRLIYYSQIVNDFQKGDIAEGYSVSREKKESFPLTVTSAQKNPTAFYLCASSLDRGEQFFGPGTRLTVL.